Shown below are 10 T cell receptor beta chains from a single sample sequenced in a study of OX40 agonist ivuxolimab in advanced cancers. The protocol was immunoSEQ multiplex PCR, while the TCRdb copy is restricted to in-frame clones and leaves out a portion. The sample comprises roughly 73,000 clones, about 82% of which are singletons, and over 0.95% rests with the top ten. Sequencing was performed on CD4+ or CD8+ T cells sorted from blood, taken in a trial of the OX40 agonist ivuxolimab. The receptors derive from an adult with an advanced solid tumor such as melanoma, head and neck, liver or kidney cancer.

The chain couples TRBV19 to TRBJ1-2, with no clear D. Trimming left V 4 bases short and J 1 base short, with 13 bases between. The V gene's germline CDR1 is LNHDA and CDR2 SQIVND (reference sequence). The CDR3 is 15 residues long. The CDR3 DNA follows: TGTGCCAGTAGTACAGCCAGCTTGGGTAACTATGGCTACACCTTC. It yields the protein CASSTASLGNYGYTF. Complete variable domain (other parts from reference TRBV19 and TRBJ1-2): DGGITQSPKYLFRKEGQNVTLSCEQNLNHDAMYWYRQDPGQGLRLIYYSQIVNDFQKGDIAEGYSVSREKKESFPLTVTSAQKNPTAFYLCASSTASLGNYGYTFGSGTRLTVV.

The chain recombines TRBV7-9 with TRBJ1-4, with D possibly being TRBD1 (6 bases). V lost 5 bases and J lost 7, with 14 bases in between. Germline loops: CDR1 SEHNR, CDR2 FQNEAQ (reference sequence). The CDR3 sequence is 14 residues long. This chain's CDR3 is CASSLTGSGEKLFF. Here the CDR3 DNA reads TGTGCCAGCAGCCTAACAGGGAGCGGTGAAAAACTGTTTTTT.

J is TRBJ2-7 and V is TRBV6-5; 7 bases match TRBD1. This CDR3 is built from 14 residues. Trimming took 4 bases from V and 2 from J; bases not matched to a gene: 5. CDR1 and CDR2 from the germline V gene are MNHEY and SVGAGI. CDR3 nucleotides: TGTGCCAGCAGTTTTCGACAGGGCCCCTACGAGCAGTACTTC. Encoded protein: CASSFRQGPYEQYF.

This clone was detected once. This sequence joins TRBV19 and TRBJ2-5, with 9 bases aligning to TRBD1. Looked up from germline, CDR1 is LNHDA and CDR2 is SQIVND (reference sequence). V shed 4 bases and J 4 bases; nucleotides not matched to a gene: 4. This CDR3 contains 14 residues. The CDR3 spells CASSTQGAGETQYF. The CDR3 DNA is TGTGCCAGTAGTACACAGGGGGCCGGAGAGACCCAGTACTTC.

The V gene is TRBV4-1, the J gene TRBJ2-4; possible D gene TRBD1, 5 bases. This CDR3 contains 16 residues. Between the trimmed V and J ends, which lost 0 bases and 0 bases, there was a span of 9 bases. From germline, CDR1 is MGHRA and CDR2 YSYEKL. The CDR3 bases are TGCGCCAGCAGCCAAGAAGGGGCGGCAGCCAAAAACATTCAGTACTTC. Its translation: CASSQEGAAAKNIQYF.

This rearrangement joins TRBV2 to TRBJ1-4; TRBD1 matches 8 bases. The CDR3 totals 14 residues. The junction had 5 bases not matched to a gene; V was cut back by 5 bases and J by 6 bases. Looked up from germline, CDR1 is SNHLY and CDR2 is FYNNEI. CDR3 amino acids: CASSSAGGHEKLFF. DNA of the CDR3: TGTGCCAGCAGTTCGGCAGGGGGCCATGAAAAACTGTTTTTT. The full variable domain, completed using reference TRBV2 and TRBJ1-4, is EPEVTQTPSHQVTQMGQEVILRCVPISNHLYFYWYRQILGQKVEFLVSFYNNEISEKSEIFDDQFSVERPDGSNFTLKIRSTKLEDSAMYFCASSSAGGHEKLFFGSGTQLSVL.

The rearrangement links TRBV19 to TRBJ1-1, with 7 bases identical to TRBD1. After removal of 7 bases from V and 4 bases from J, the junction contained 12 bases not matched to a gene. The CDR3 runs to 15 residues. CDR1 is LNHDA and CDR2 is SQIVND in the germline V gene (reference sequence). The CDR3 here is CASTQKVTGPTEAFF. CDR3 bases: TGTGCCAGTACCCAGAAGGTGACAGGGCCCACTGAAGCTTTCTTT.

This clone was seen a few times. The chain uses TRBV5-1 and TRBJ1-5; the D is unclear. Trimming shortened V by 0 bases and J by 0 bases, and 7 bases separated the two germline ends. Germline CDR1 SGHRS, CDR2 YFSETQ. This CDR3 is 15 amino acids long. CDR3 amino acids: CASSLEGYSNQPQHF. DNA of the CDR3: TGCGCCAGCAGCTTGGAAGGTTATAGCAATCAGCCCCAGCATTTT.

The J gene is TRBJ1-4, the V gene TRBV6-5; D gene uncertain. CDR1 MNHEY and CDR2 SVGAGI come from the germline V gene. The length of the CDR3 is 13 residues. Trimming took off 6 bases at V and 5 bases at J, with 10 bases between the two ends. The DNA of the CDR3 is TGTGCCAGCAGCCGGGAAGCAAATGAAAAACTGTTTTTT. This translates into CASSREANEKLFF.

This clone appeared a single time. The chain combines TRBV11-2 with TRBJ1-2; 7 nucleotides line up with TRBD1. The CDR3 contains 15 residues. The V gene end was trimmed by 4 bases and the J gene end by 4 bases; junction bases not matched to a gene: 9. CDR1 is SGHAT and CDR2 is FQNNGV in the germline V gene. CDR3 region: CASSSTATGSYGYTF. The CDR3, as DNA: TGTGCCAGCAGCTCCACCGCGACAGGGTCCTATGGCTACACCTTC.